This T cell receptor (beta chain) was identified in a study of blood T cell repertoires in COVID-19 (dated by TCRdb to 2019 to 2021). About the investigation overall: Collaborator samples came from the United States, Italy and Spain and covered acute and convalescent phases of COVID-19. The material from the prospective study consisted of cDNA or gDNA derived from T cells, B-cell-depleted T cells, or PBMCs. The dataset comprised deeply sampled blood TCRbeta repertoires from subjects exposed to, actively infected with, or recovered from COVID-19. The repertoires were released in a freely available public database intended as a resource for research on the immune response to SARS-CoV-2. The samples were drawn from the first 160 participants of the ongoing ImmuneRACE study and from some 1,300 subjects provided by 6 global collaborators. Sample metadata almost always included a de-identified subject ID, COVID-19 status, age in years and sex. Where HLA class I and class II types were available, the types were taken from metadata supplied by the sample provider, not from assay-based typing.

Participants in the prospective study were enrolled through a virtual design, were aged 18 to 89 years, and lived in roughly 26 United States geographic areas. In the prospective study, participants were assigned to cohorts based on the clinical history participants reported in a screening survey and a study questionnaire. Recovered participants in ImmuneRACE Cohort 3 were defined as having two consecutive negative NP/OP PCR tests, clearance from a healthcare professional, or resolution of symptoms. Mobile phlebotomists in the prospective study collected whole blood, serum and a nasopharyngeal or oropharyngeal swab from every participant. Participants in the prospective study had the option to provide additional blood draws and questionnaires over an approximately two-month period. Before DNA extraction, blood samples from the prospective study were shipped at room temperature or frozen. V drops 0 bases and J drops 0 bases, leaving 9 bases in between. The CDR3 numbers 17 residues from cysteine through phenylalanine. The entry retains the CDR3 DNA only, 51 bases that are in frame from base 1. Sequences LGHDT (CDR1) and YNNKEL (CDR2) are obtained from the germline V gene (reference sequence).

Turning to this clone: Its antigen is unknown. The input lacks base qualities; no much larger clone sits a single base away.

Paper-wide results and their limitations: How much clinical and demographic metadata was included differed by source and by participant, and the metadata was provided uncurated.

The immunoSEQ Assay, a bias-controlled multiplex PCR, was used to amplify TCRbeta CDR3 regions from genomic DNA. In the original analysis: Nucleated cell counts per sample were estimated from amplification of reference gene primers within the assay. Sequence reads were collapsed and filtered to measure the absolute abundance of every unique TCRbeta CDR3 rearrangement. For each sample, productive Simpson clonality was calculated as the square root of Simpson's diversity index across productive rearrangements. TCRdb provides this immuneACCESS table in a form limited to in-frame rearrangements. Some clones are lacking; in checked studies, under half of them reflect an unresolved V gene, and why the rest are absent is not known. The DNA gave D and trimming, while V, J and clone size come from that table. A total of around 300,000 clones appear in this sample, around nine tenths of them only once. The ten top clones hold 5% to 6% of the sample.

This sequence uses TRBV3-1 (or the pseudogene TRBV3-2) and TRBJ1-6, with the D gene not clear enough to name. The source of this sequence is a man aged 25-45 years who had recovered from COVID-19. Sequencing was performed on PBMCs or T cells enriched from blood (not recorded which). CDR3 sequence: CASSQEEVSSYNSPLHF. The bases read TGTGCCAGCAGCCAAGAGGAGGTTAGCTCCTATAATTCACCCCTCCACTTT.